What follows are 4 T cell receptor beta chains derived from one specimen sequenced in a study of Ad26.COV2.S vaccination and SARS-CoV-2 variants. The treatment was: around 19 received Ad26.COV2.S at low or high dose, single or two shots; about 5 received placebo; per-sample allocation not given. Each sample was drawn 63 days after the first injection (of vaccine or placebo). TCRdb keeps only in-frame clones here, not all; method: immunoSEQ multiplex PCR. The sample shows fewer than 400,000 clones, around 85% of them seen only once. Sequences were derived from peripheral blood, sampled in a trial of Ad26.COV2.S vaccine versus placebo. These receptors all stem from a person between 18 and 65 years old who received the Ad26.COV2.S COVID-19 vaccine or a placebo.

The chain recombines TRBV5-4 with TRBJ1-1; 9 positions match TRBD1. V shed 4 bases, J shed 8 bases, and the junction held 9 bases outside the gene matches. CDR1 and CDR2 (germline): SGHNT, YYREEE (reference sequence). This CDR3 has 14 residues. The CDR3 spells CASSEQGAFLEAFF. CDR3 bases: TGTGCCAGCAGCGAACAGGGGGCCTTTCTCGAAGCTTTCTTT.

This clone was picked up one time. The chain joins TRBV10-3 to TRBJ1-1; D unresolved. The germline V gene has CDR1 ENHRY and CDR2 SYGVKD. The CDR3 extends over 13 amino acids. The ends were cut back, 5 bases at V and 11 bases at J, with 18 bases in the middle. The CDR3, as DNA: TGTGCCATCAGTACAGTCGATAAAGGGTCCGCTTTCTTT. Encoded protein: CAISTVDKGSAFF.

This chain joins TRBV6-5 and TRBJ1-6; maybe TRBD1 (5 bases). The CDR3 is 13 residues long. Trimming took off 6 bases at V and 9 bases at J, with 12 bases between the two ends. CDR1 MNHEY and CDR2 SVGAGI come from the germline V gene. CDR3: CASSQGKGSPLHF. For the CDR3, the DNA is TGTGCCAGCAGCCAGGGAAAGGGTTCACCCCTCCACTTT.

V gene TRBV4-1 combines with J gene TRBJ1-3; D gene unclear. The CDR3 runs to 16 residues. Germline CDR1 MGHRA, CDR2 YSYEKL. The V gene lost 1 base and the J gene lost 0 bases, with 10 bases spanning the gap. The CDR3 protein is CASSQVWPDSGNTIYF. The CDR3 nucleotides read TGCGCCAGCAGCCAAGTTTGGCCGGACTCTGGAAACACCATATATTTT.